Listed below are T cell receptor beta chains from one sample, sequenced in a study of T-cell memory formation after mild COVID-19. Via MiXCR, TCRdb re-called the 5' RACE reads, giving one row per CDR3 protein. The data hold around 310,000 distinct CDR3 sequences, with around an eighth observed a single time. The sequenced material came from PBMCs or a T cell subset sorted from them (not recorded which). All receptors derive from a man aged 18-30 years who had mild COVID-19 (a few samples of this study predate the infection). Cell type and time point are not known. Both conserved end residues are part of each CDR3. A D gene is named only where the DNA matches it firmly. The size entry is marked missing in some rows and otherwise reads once, few, many or a size class.

d_call	clone_size	v_call	j_call	cdr3_nt	cdr3_aa
-	few	TRBV10-3	TRBJ2-7	TGTGCCATCAGTGACGCGCGGCGAAAATACTACGAGCAGTACTTC	CAISDARRKYYEQYF
TRBD2	-	TRBV9	TRBJ2-5	TGTGCCAGCAGCGTCGCGGGGGGCACCCAAGAGACCCAGTACTTC	CASSVAGGTQETQYF
TRBD1	-	TRBV7-2	TRBJ1-5	TGTGCCAGCAGCTTAGGACAGGGGGTGAATCAGCCCCAGCATTTT	CASSLGQGVNQPQHF
TRBD1	-	TRBV7-2	TRBJ1-5	TGTGCCAGCAGCTTAGCGGTGGGGACAGGGGTTCAGCCCCAGCATTTT	CASSLAVGTGVQPQHF
-	-	TRBV7-9	TRBJ1-1	TGTGCCAGCAGCTCCCTCCCGGGTGGGAACACTGAAGCTTTCTTT	CASSSLPGGNTEAFF
TRBD1	-	TRBV5-1	TRBJ2-7	TGCGCCAGCAGCTTCGGGACAGGGCAGACCTACGAGCAGTACTTC	CASSFGTGQTYEQYF
-	-	TRBV21-1	TRBJ2-7	TGTGCCAGCGGGGCCGGGACTAGCGGGGGGGCCTACGAGCAGTACTTC	CASGAGTSGGAYEQYF
-	-	TRBV20-1	TRBJ2-7	TGCAGTGCTAGAATTTCCGGTCTGGAGCAGTACTTC	CSARISGLEQYF
TRBD1	-	TRBV2	TRBJ2-3	TGTGCCAGCACAGGGGGCTTAGGCACAGATACGCAGTATTTT	CASTGGLGTDTQYF
TRBD1	many	TRBV13	TRBJ1-2	TGTGCCAGCAGCTTAGGGACAGGGGGTGGCTACACCTTC	CASSLGTGGGYTF
TRBD2	-	TRBV29-1	TRBJ2-3	TGCAGCGTAGCGGGGGGGGACACAGATACGCAGTATTTT	CSVAGGDTDTQYF
-	many	TRBV5-1	TRBJ2-3	TGCGCCAGCAGCTTGGCGGCGGGCGGAGATACGCAGTATTTT	CASSLAAGGDTQYF
TRBD1	few	TRBV6-5	TRBJ2-7	TGTGCCAGCAGTCGGGACAGGGTAGTTGGCGAGCAGTACTTC	CASSRDRVVGEQYF
-	few	TRBV18	TRBJ1-1	TGTGCCAGCTCACCGGACAGAATAAACACTGAAGCTTTCTTT	CASSPDRINTEAFF
TRBD2	-	TRBV9	TRBJ2-7	TGTGCCAGCAGCGCACTAGCGGGGGCCAACGAGCAGTACTTC	CASSALAGANEQYF
-	-	TRBV7-2	TRBJ2-3	TGTGCCAGCAGACTACTCCTCACAGATACGCAGTATTTT	CASRLLLTDTQYF
-	few	TRBV12-3/TRBV12-4	TRBJ2-1	TGTGCCAGCAGTTTCGGGATCGGGCAGTTCTTC	CASSFGIGQFF
-	-	TRBV18	TRBJ1-1	TGTGCCAGCTCACCCACGTCTGAAGCTTTCTTT	CASSPTSEAFF
-	-	TRBV30	TRBJ1-5	TGTGCCTGGGACCTGGGCCAATTAGGTCAGCCCCAGCATTTT	CAWDLGQLGQPQHF
TRBD1	few	TRBV4-1	TRBJ2-5	TGCGCCAGCAGCCCAGGGACAGGTGAAGAGACCCAGTACTTC	CASSPGTGEETQYF
-	-	TRBV24-1	TRBJ1-5	TGTGCCCGGGAAGGCTATCAGCCCCAGCATTTT	CAREGYQPQHF
-	few	TRBV6-2/TRBV6-3	TRBJ2-2	TGTGCCAGCAGGACCCAGGTCGGGGGTGTCACCGGGGAGCTGTTTTTT	CASRTQVGGVTGELFF
TRBD1	-	TRBV4-2	TRBJ1-2	TGTGCCAGCAGCCCGGAGGAGACAGGGGGCGGAGGCTACACCTTC	CASSPEETGGGGYTF
-	few	TRBV7-2	TRBJ2-5	TGTGCCAGCAGCCTAGGAGGGTTTCAAGAGACCCAGTACTTC	CASSLGGFQETQYF
-	-	TRBV24-1	TRBJ1-2	TGTGCCACCAGTGGATGGGGAGGGAATGGCTACACCTTC	CATSGWGGNGYTF
TRBD2	many	TRBV6-6	TRBJ2-5	TGTGCCAGCAGTTACTTCCGGCCAGCGGGGGGCCCTCAAGAGACCCAGTACTTC	CASSYFRPAGGPQETQYF
-	-	TRBV5-1	TRBJ1-2	TGCGCCAGCAGCTTGGCCGGGGTTCCTAACTATGGCTACACCTTC	CASSLAGVPNYGYTF
-	few	TRBV9	TRBJ2-5	TGTGCCAGCAGCCCGCAGGGGGGGCTAGGAGAGACCCAGTACTTC	CASSPQGGLGETQYF
-	few	TRBV30	TRBJ2-1	TGTGCCTGGAGTGTAAAAGGGCGTCGGCAGTTCTTC	CAWSVKGRRQFF
-	few	TRBV30	TRBJ2-1	TGTGCCTGGAGTGACTACTACAGTGAGCAGTTCTTC	CAWSDYYSEQFF
TRBD2	few	TRBV18	TRBJ2-3	TGTGCCAGCTCACCGGGACTAGTTCCCACAGATACGCAGTATTTT	CASSPGLVPTDTQYF
-	many	TRBV27	TRBJ1-5	TGTGCCAGCAGCCCAACAGGGTTTAGCAATCAGCCCCAGCATTTT	CASSPTGFSNQPQHF
-	-	TRBV4-3	TRBJ2-3	TGCGCCAGCAGCCAGGGATTCCGAAATACGCAGTATTTT	CASSQGFRNTQYF
-	few	TRBV18	TRBJ2-1	TGTGCCAGCTCACCACCTTCCGGCATGAGGGGGTATGAGCAGTTCTTC	CASSPPSGMRGYEQFF
-	few	TRBV27	TRBJ1-4	TGTGCCAGCAGTTTATATTCGGGGCGACCAGTTACCACAACTAATGAAAAACTGTTTTTT	CASSLYSGRPVTTTNEKLFF
-	few	TRBV12-3/TRBV12-4	TRBJ1-5	TGTGCCAGCGGAGGGTCCCGGTCCAATCAGCCCCAGCATTTT	CASGGSRSNQPQHF
TRBD1	few	TRBV20-1	TRBJ1-5	TGCAGTGCTGTACCGGGACAGGTTTTCACGAGCAATCAGCCCCAGCATTTT	CSAVPGQVFTSNQPQHF
TRBD1	-	TRBV7-2	TRBJ1-5	TGTGCCAGCAGCAAACAGGGGTTGGGGCAGCCCCAGCATTTT	CASSKQGLGQPQHF
-	-	TRBV9	TRBJ2-3	TGTGCCAGCAGCGTAGTGGGGGGGCTCGGGGCTACGCAGTATTTT	CASSVVGGLGATQYF
TRBD1	-	TRBV6-5	TRBJ1-4	TGTGCCAGCAGTGACAGGGTAACAACTAATGAAAAACTGTTTTTT	CASSDRVTTNEKLFF
-	few	TRBV5-4	TRBJ2-2	TGTGCCAGCAGCCGGAGGGACAGTGTGGCCGGGGAGCTGTTTTTT	CASSRRDSVAGELFF
TRBD1	few	TRBV5-1	TRBJ2-2	TGCGCCAGCAGCTTGACACCGGGACAGGGGCCCGGGGAGCTGTTTTTT	CASSLTPGQGPGELFF
-	-	TRBV20-1	TRBJ2-3	TGCAGTGCTCTTCGGGACACAGATACGCAGTATTTT	CSALRDTDTQYF
-	few	TRBV7-9	TRBJ2-2	TGTGCCAGCACCTCCTCGGGCACCGGGGAGCTGTTTTTT	CASTSSGTGELFF
TRBD1	few	TRBV7-2	TRBJ1-5	TGTGCCAGCAGTCCCACAGGGGCCGGGGATCAGCCCCAGCATTTT	CASSPTGAGDQPQHF
TRBD1	few	TRBV4-2	TRBJ2-7	TGTGCCAGCAGCCAAGAGCCCCGGACAGGGGACTACGAGCAGTACTTC	CASSQEPRTGDYEQYF
-	-	TRBV5-1	TRBJ2-7	TGCGCCAGCAGCTTCCCAGGGGAACTCTACGAGCAGTACTTC	CASSFPGELYEQYF
-	-	TRBV24-1	TRBJ2-5	TGTGCCACCAGTGATAAGACCCCAAGGGAGACCCAGTACTTC	CATSDKTPRETQYF
-	-	TRBV11-2	TRBJ2-1	TGTGCCAGCAGCTTAATATTCTGGACAGCTAACAATGAGCAGTTCTTC	CASSLIFWTANNEQFF
TRBD1	many	TRBV20-1	TRBJ1-4	TGCAGTGCCAGGGACAGCCTGAATGAAAAACTGTTTTTT	CSARDSLNEKLFF
TRBD2	once	TRBV20-1	TRBJ2-4	TGCAGTGCCCCGGCGGGGGGGGCAGCCACAAACATTCAGTACTTC	CSAPAGGAATNIQYF
TRBD1	-	TRBV20-1	TRBJ1-3	TGCAGTGCGCCTAGGGGGCCCGGAAACACCATATATTTT	CSAPRGPGNTIYF
TRBD1	few	TRBV3-1	TRBJ1-2	TGTGCCAGCAGCCAAGGACAGGGGGATGGCTACACCTTC	CASSQGQGDGYTF